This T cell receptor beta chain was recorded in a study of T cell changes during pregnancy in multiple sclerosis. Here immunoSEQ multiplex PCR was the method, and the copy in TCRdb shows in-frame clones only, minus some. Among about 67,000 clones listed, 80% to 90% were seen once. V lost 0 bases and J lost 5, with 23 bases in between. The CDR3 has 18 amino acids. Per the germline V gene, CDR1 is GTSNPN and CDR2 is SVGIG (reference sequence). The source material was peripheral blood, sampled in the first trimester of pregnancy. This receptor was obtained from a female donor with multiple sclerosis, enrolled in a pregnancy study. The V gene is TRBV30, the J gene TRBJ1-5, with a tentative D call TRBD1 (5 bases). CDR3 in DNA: TGTGCCTGGAGTGTATCGCCCCTGACAAGGGGAGGGGATCAGCCCCAGCATTTT. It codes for CAWSVSPLTRGGDQPQHF.